The present TCR beta chain was sequenced within a study of memory CD4+ T cells and cytomegalovirus serostatus. The sort gate was single viable CD3+CD4+CD8-CD45RO+ cells for memory CD4+ T cells. Sequenced by immunoSEQ multiplex PCR; TCRdb stores in-frame clones only, minus some. This table holds 50,000 to 60,000 clones, 82% found once. This CDR3 is built from 19 residues. In germline, CDR1 is SGHTS, CDR2 YDEGEE. V shed 4 bases and J shed 0 bases, with 20 bases lying between them. The receptor comes from an adult in good health and CMV-seronegative. Sequenced input: memory CD4+ T cells from blood. The chain recombines TRBV5-8 with TRBJ1-6; unclear D gene. The CDR3 here is CASSQDRWTESSYNSPLHF. CDR3 DNA sequence: TGTGCCAGCAGCCAAGATCGTTGGACCGAGAGCTCCTATAATTCACCCCTCCACTTT.